A selection of T cell receptor beta chains follows, all from one sample in a study of blood T cells in healthy people across ages. TCRdb re-derived calls from the 5' RACE reads in MiXCR, one entry per CDR3 protein. The table shows some 640,000 distinct CDR3 sequences, with 45% to 50% occurring only once. What was sequenced was blood. The receptors were gathered from a woman aged 60-75 years in good health. Both conserved end residues are part of each CDR3. The D gene is left open where the match is weak. For some rows the clone size is stated as once, few or many, or as a class when expanded; others skip it.

V gene	D gene	clone size	J gene	CDR3 DNA	CDR3 protein
TRBV10-3	TRBD2	NA	TRBJ2-7	TGTGCCGTTGGGACTAGGGAAGCGGGCGAGCAGTACTTC	CAVGTREAGEQYF
TRBV9	NA	NA	TRBJ2-1	TGTGCCAGCAGCCTGTCGGAGGGCTATTCAAACGAGCAGTTCTTC	CASSLSEGYSNEQFF
TRBV4-2	NA	few	TRBJ2-7	TGTGCCAGCAGCCAAGATCGCACGGACATATACTACGAGCAGTACTTC	CASSQDRTDIYYEQYF
TRBV28	TRBD2	NA	TRBJ2-7	TGTGCCAGCAGTTTCTACGGCGGGAGTTCCTACGAGCAGTACTTC	CASSFYGGSSYEQYF
TRBV21-1	NA	NA	TRBJ2-7	TGTGCCAGCAACCCGACGGCTAGCGGGTGGTACAATGAGCAGTACTTC	CASNPTASGWYNEQYF
TRBV20-1	NA	NA	TRBJ2-1	TGCAGTCTTCCTATCCCCCCGAATGAGCAGTTCTTC	CSLPIPPNEQFF
TRBV4-2	NA	NA	TRBJ2-1	TGTGCCAGCAGCCAAGAAGACTCGTACAATGAGCAGTTCTTC	CASSQEDSYNEQFF
TRBV4-3	TRBD2	few	TRBJ2-1	TGCGCCAGCAGCCAAAACCGGGCCGGGGGGGAGCAGTTCTTC	CASSQNRAGGEQFF
TRBV10-3	TRBD2	few	TRBJ2-5	TGTGCCATCGGGAGGGAGTCGAGGGAGCAGTACTTC	CAIGRESREQYF
TRBV7-6	NA	NA	TRBJ2-7	TGTGCCAGCAGCCAGAGCCGGGAGCAGTACTTC	CASSQSREQYF
TRBV6-1	TRBD2	NA	TRBJ2-1	TGTGCCAGCAGCCGCGGACTAGCGGGAGCGAGGGGCGGCGAGCAGTTCTTC	CASSRGLAGARGGEQFF
TRBV10-3	NA	NA	TRBJ2-5	TGTGCCATCAGGACGGGAAAAGAGACCCAGTACTTC	CAIRTGKETQYF
TRBV11-2	NA	few	TRBJ2-7	TGTGCCAGCAGCCCCCCGAGGGGACTCGACTACGAGCAGTACTTC	CASSPPRGLDYEQYF
TRBV4-3	TRBD1	NA	TRBJ2-6	TGCGCCAGCAGCCAAAAGACAGGGGTATTCTCTGGGGCCAACGTCCTGACTTTC	CASSQKTGVFSGANVLTF
TRBV2	NA	NA	TRBJ1-5	TGTGCCAGCAACGGGCCCATGACGCCCCAGCATTTT	CASNGPMTPQHF
TRBV5-1	TRBD1	NA	TRBJ2-3	TGCGCCAGCAAGGGCGAAGGGGGCTCTGATACGCAGTATTTT	CASKGEGGSDTQYF
TRBV7-7	NA	NA	TRBJ1-1	TGTGCTAGCAGCCCATTGCGTGGGGGAGAAGCTTTCTTT	CASSPLRGGEAFF
TRBV11-1	NA	few	TRBJ2-7	TGTGCCAGCAGCTTAATGGACAGTTCCTACGAGCAGTACTTC	CASSLMDSSYEQYF
TRBV29-1	NA	NA	TRBJ2-2	TGCAGCGTTTGGTTTTCCGGGGAGCTGTTTTTT	CSVWFSGELFF
TRBV29-1	TRBD2	many	TRBJ2-3	TGCAGCGTTGGATGGACTAGCGGGAGTGCAGATACGCAGTATTTT	CSVGWTSGSADTQYF
TRBV15	TRBD2	few	TRBJ2-2	TGTGCCACCAGCAGAGAGATAGGGAGGGGCACCGGGGAGCTGTTTTTT	CATSREIGRGTGELFF
TRBV7-2	NA	NA	TRBJ2-5	TGTGCCAGCAGCTTACTCGACGCCCGTCCCTACAATGAGCAGTACTTC	CASSLLDARPYNEQYF
TRBV7-2	NA	NA	TRBJ2-7	TGTGCCAGCAGCCCGAATGGGTACGAGCAGTACTTC	CASSPNGYEQYF
TRBV27	TRBD1	NA	TRBJ2-6	TGTGCCAGCAGTTTCCGACCTTACTGGACAGGGGTATCTGGGGCCAACGTCCTGACTTTC	CASSFRPYWTGVSGANVLTF
TRBV4-3	NA	once	TRBJ1-1	TGCGCCAGCAGCCAAGATTCCAGGGGAGGCACTGAAGCTTTCTTT	CASSQDSRGGTEAFF
TRBV2	TRBD2	NA	TRBJ2-2	TGTGCCAGCCAGCCCCGAGCGGGAGAGCTGTTTTTT	CASQPRAGELFF
TRBV20-1	NA	few	TRBJ2-5	TGCAGTGCTAGAGATCCCCGGGGGCTACCGGAGACCCAGTACTTC	CSARDPRGLPETQYF
TRBV24-1	TRBD2	NA	TRBJ2-3	TGTGCCACCAGTGACCGCGGGACTAGTCAAGATACGCAGTATTTT	CATSDRGTSQDTQYF
TRBV29-1	NA	few	TRBJ2-3	TGCAGCGTCGTTTCCCGCGGGATGAGCACAGATACGCAGTATTTT	CSVVSRGMSTDTQYF